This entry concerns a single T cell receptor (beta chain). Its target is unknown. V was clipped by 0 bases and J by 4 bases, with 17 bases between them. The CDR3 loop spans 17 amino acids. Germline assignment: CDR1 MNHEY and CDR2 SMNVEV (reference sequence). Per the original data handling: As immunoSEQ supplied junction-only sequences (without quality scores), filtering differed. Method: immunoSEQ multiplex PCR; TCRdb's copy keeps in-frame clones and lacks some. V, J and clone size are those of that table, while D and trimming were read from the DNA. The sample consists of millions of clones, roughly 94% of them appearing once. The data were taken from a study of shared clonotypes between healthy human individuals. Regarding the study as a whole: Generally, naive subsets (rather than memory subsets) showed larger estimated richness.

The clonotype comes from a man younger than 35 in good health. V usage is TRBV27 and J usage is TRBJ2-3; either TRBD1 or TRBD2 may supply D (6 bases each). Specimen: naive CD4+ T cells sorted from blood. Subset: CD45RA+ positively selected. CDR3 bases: TGTGCCAGCAGTTTATCGATTAGGGGGGCCCCGGCAGATACGCAGTATTTT. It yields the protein CASSLSIRGAPADTQYF.